The 3 T cell receptor beta chains presented below share a single source sample, sequenced in a study of T cell responses to AZD1222 COVID-19 vaccine. The protocol was immunoSEQ multiplex PCR, while the TCRdb copy is restricted to in-frame clones and leaves out a portion. The data show over 100,000 clones, 70% to 90% seen once. The material was peripheral blood, obtained on day 0 of AZD1222 vaccination. The receptors come from an adult in good health.

V usage is TRBV19 and J usage is TRBJ1-2; TRBD1 matches at 8 bases. Germline lookup yields CDR1 LNHDA and CDR2 SQIVND (reference sequence). This CDR3 comprises 13 residues. V was clipped by 5 bases and J by 3 bases; unmatched bases: 2. The CDR3 nucleotides read TGTGCCAGTAGTTTACAGGGGGACTATGGCTACACCTTC. It specifies CASSLQGDYGYTF. The full variable domain, with the rest looked up from reference TRBV19 and TRBJ1-2, is DGGITQSPKYLFRKEGQNVTLSCEQNLNHDAMYWYRQDPGQGLRLIYYSQIVNDFQKGDIAEGYSVSREKKESFPLTVTSAQKNPTAFYLCASSLQGDYGYTFGSGTRLTVV.

The CDR3 loop is CASRLQGGMAGELFF. CDR3 bases: TGTGCCAGCAGATTACAGGGGGGGATGGCCGGGGAGCTGTTTTTT. The V call is TRBV6-5, the J call TRBJ2-2; D possibly corresponds to TRBD1 (8 bases). Germline V lookup: CDR1 MNHEY, CDR2 SVGAGI. V was clipped by 6 bases and J by 6 bases, with 17 bases between them. The CDR3 runs to 15 residues.

This clone was picked up a small number of times. V gene TRBV14 combines with J gene TRBJ2-7; TRBD1 matches 8 bases. The ends lost 4 bases at V and 4 bases at J; junction bases unmatched: 9. Germline V CDR1 and CDR2: SGHDN, FVKESK. The CDR3 totals 15 residues. CDR3 coding DNA: TGTGCCAGCAGCCCCCAGGCAGGGGGCGCGTACGAGCAGTACTTC. Protein product: CASSPQAGGAYEQYF.